These T cell receptor beta chains were read from a single sample in a study of T-cell reconstitution after alpha-beta-depleted transplantation in children. TCRdb re-derived calls from the PCR reads in MiXCR, one entry per CDR3 protein. The table records about 110,000 distinct CDR3 sequences, about 9.4% of them present only once. The sample here was PBMCs from the stem cell graft donor, taken from the stem cell graft. Receptors were obtained from a human donor who donated a stem cell graft to a child with acute lymphoblastic leukemia. Both conserved end residues are part of each CDR3. Each record gives: D gene, V gene, clone size, J gene, CDR3 protein, CDR3 DNA. The D gene is left open where the match is weak. Rows give clone size only sometimes, using once, few, many, or a class for an expanded clone.

TRBD1	TRBV20-1	many	TRBJ2-7	CSALGQTSYEQYF	TGCAGTGCCCTGGGACAGACCTCCTACGAGCAGTACTTC
.	TRBV12-3/TRBV12-4	many	TRBJ2-5	CASSPRGAEETQYF	TGTGCCAGCAGCCCCAGGGGGGCGGAAGAGACCCAGTACTTC
.	TRBV19	few	TRBJ1-5	CASTPEGVQPQHF	TGTGCCAGTACCCCCGAGGGGGTTCAGCCCCAGCATTTT
TRBD2	TRBV5-1	many	TRBJ2-3	CASRIGLAGSSTDTQYF	TGCGCCAGCAGAATAGGACTAGCGGGTTCTAGCACAGATACGCAGTATTTT
.	TRBV7-3	many	TRBJ2-3	CASSAAYLSTDTQYF	TGTGCCAGCAGCGCAGCCTACCTTAGCACAGATACGCAGTATTTT
TRBD1	TRBV5-1	few	TRBJ2-6	CASKPGQGSSGANVLTF	TGCGCCAGCAAGCCGGGACAGGGGAGCTCTGGGGCCAACGTCCTGACTTTC
.	TRBV6-5	many	TRBJ1-1	CASRKKQLGSTEAFF	TGTGCCAGCAGAAAGAAACAGCTAGGGTCCACTGAAGCTTTCTTT
.	TRBV9	many	TRBJ2-2	CASSEEDYPGNTGELFF	TGTGCCAGCAGCGAGGAGGACTACCCGGGGAACACCGGGGAGCTGTTTTTT
TRBD1	TRBV7-1	.	TRBJ1-4	CASGSRRQGVNNEKLFF	TGTGCCAGCGGCTCCAGGCGGCAGGGGGTGAATAATGAAAAACTGTTTTTT
.	TRBV5-1	many	TRBJ1-2	CASSLDTAPSGYTF	TGCGCCAGCAGCTTGGACACAGCTCCTAGCGGCTACACCTTC
TRBD2	TRBV7-6	.	TRBJ2-1	CASSLESGGRNEQFF	TGTGCCAGCAGCTTAGAGTCGGGAGGCAGGAATGAGCAGTTCTTC
.	TRBV25-1	many	TRBJ2-3	CASSEWPIRRGLNTDTQYF	TGTGCCAGCAGTGAATGGCCAATTAGGAGGGGCCTTAACACAGATACGCAGTATTTT
TRBD1	TRBV28	many	TRBJ1-1	CASSAGGRNTEAFF	TGTGCCAGCAGTGCAGGGGGAAGGAACACTGAAGCTTTCTTT
TRBD1	TRBV5-1	many	TRBJ2-6	CASSRGTGATGANVLTF	TGCGCCAGCAGCAGAGGGACAGGGGCAACTGGGGCCAACGTCCTGACTTTC
.	TRBV9	few	TRBJ1-5	CASSVGGWSNQPQHF	TGTGCCAGCAGCGTAGGGGGATGGAGCAATCAGCCCCAGCATTTT
TRBD2	TRBV29-1	many	TRBJ2-1	CSVGGTSGGTYNEQFF	TGCAGCGTTGGGGGGACTAGCGGGGGGACCTACAATGAGCAGTTCTTC
TRBD2	TRBV5-1	many	TRBJ2-2	CASSLIGTSGTGELFF	TGCGCCAGCAGCTTGATCGGGACTAGCGGGACCGGGGAGCTGTTTTTT
TRBD1	TRBV2	many	TRBJ2-1	CASSPGTGAYNEQFF	TGTGCCAGCAGTCCCGGGACAGGGGCATACAATGAGCAGTTCTTC
.	TRBV12-3/TRBV12-4	many	TRBJ1-2	CASSSTSSYGYTF	TGTGCCAGCAGTTCGACCTCATCGTATGGCTACACCTTC
TRBD1	TRBV10-3	.	TRBJ1-5	CAISESTGDQPQHF	TGTGCCATCAGTGAGTCAACAGGGGATCAGCCCCAGCATTTT
.	TRBV29-1	many	TRBJ1-5	CSVGTENNQPQHF	TGCAGCGTTGGGACAGAGAATAATCAGCCCCAGCATTTT
.	TRBV20-1	many	TRBJ2-3	CSASPIPAQARPDTQYF	TGCAGTGCTAGCCCAATCCCGGCACAGGCCCGTCCAGATACGCAGTATTTT
.	TRBV28	.	TRBJ2-5	CATRQALETQYF	TGTGCCACCCGACAGGCCCTAGAGACCCAGTACTTC
TRBD2	TRBV20-1	many	TRBJ2-5	CSARTTGLAVQETQYF	TGCAGTGCTAGAACCACGGGACTAGCGGTACAAGAGACCCAGTACTTC
.	TRBV11-2	many	TRBJ2-5	CASSLAVQETQYF	TGTGCCAGCAGCTTAGCAGTCCAAGAGACCCAGTACTTC
TRBD2	TRBV12-3/TRBV12-4	many	TRBJ2-3	CASSFDLAGDRDTQYF	TGTGCCAGCAGTTTTGATCTAGCGGGGGACCGAGATACGCAGTATTTT
.	TRBV10-3	few	TRBJ2-7	CAISDGGRKSSYEQYF	TGTGCCATCAGTGACGGGGGACGCAAGTCTTCCTACGAGCAGTACTTC
.	TRBV6-5	.	TRBJ2-2	CASSYSRRNTGELFF	TGTGCCAGCAGTTACTCTCGCAGGAACACCGGGGAGCTGTTTTTT
TRBD2	TRBV13	many	TRBJ2-5	CASSHRTSGQETQYF	TGTGCCAGCAGCCATCGGACTAGCGGCCAAGAGACCCAGTACTTC
.	TRBV5-1	many	TRBJ2-7	CASSLQEQYEQYF	TGCGCCAGCAGCTTGCAGGAACAATACGAGCAGTACTTC
.	TRBV7-2	many	TRBJ1-4	CASSLYHSGNEKLFF	TGTGCCAGCAGTCTATACCATTCAGGGAATGAAAAACTGTTTTTT
.	TRBV18	many	TRBJ1-2	CASSPTGTNYGYTF	TGTGCCAGCTCACCAACCGGGACGAACTATGGCTACACCTTC
.	TRBV10-2	many	TRBJ1-2	CASSAVERRDGYTF	TGCGCCAGCAGCGCCGTCGAGCGCCGTGATGGCTACACCTTC
.	TRBV5-1	once	TRBJ2-7	CASSRGESSYEQYF	TGCGCCAGCAGTCGAGGTGAAAGCTCCTACGAGCAGTACTTC
.	TRBV6-1	many	TRBJ1-1	CASTRILTPEAFF	TGTGCCAGCACTCGAATCCTTACTCCGGAAGCTTTCTTT
.	TRBV25-1	.	TRBJ1-5	CASSDRGREPQHF	TGTGCCAGCAGTGATAGGGGTAGGGAGCCCCAGCATTTT
TRBD1	TRBV29-1	many	TRBJ2-7	CSVEQFRDRASYEQYF	TGCAGCGTTGAACAATTCCGGGACAGGGCCTCCTACGAGCAGTACTTC
TRBD1	TRBV12-3/TRBV12-4	few	TRBJ2-1	CASQPGTARYNEQFF	TGTGCCAGCCAACCCGGGACAGCCCGGTACAATGAGCAGTTCTTC
.	TRBV5-4	many	TRBJ1-1	CASSFSLGNTEAFF	TGTGCCAGCAGCTTTAGCCTAGGGAACACTGAAGCTTTCTTT
.	TRBV20-1	many	TRBJ2-1	CSARSAGFSYNEQFF	TGCAGTGCTAGAAGTGCGGGCTTCTCCTACAATGAGCAGTTCTTC
.	TRBV7-8	many	TRBJ2-7	CASSSIRMGMPYEQYF	TGTGCCAGCAGCTCAATCCGAATGGGCATGCCCTACGAGCAGTACTTC
.	TRBV25-1	many	TRBJ1-4	CASSARPNEKLFF	TGTGCCAGCAGTGCACGCCCCAATGAAAAACTGTTTTTT
.	TRBV5-1	many	TRBJ1-4	CASSLVQATNEKLFF	TGCGCCAGCAGCTTGGTTCAGGCAACTAATGAAAAACTGTTTTTT
.	TRBV20-1	many	TRBJ1-6	CSALQAGVMGSPLHF	TGCAGTGCCCTACAGGCGGGGGTAATGGGTTCACCCCTCCACTTT
.	TRBV7-2	many	TRBJ1-5	CASSFRGDQPQHF	TGTGCCAGCAGCTTCCGAGGGGATCAGCCCCAGCATTTT
TRBD1	TRBV7-9	.	TRBJ2-5	CASSLEDRVETQYF	TGTGCCAGCAGCTTAGAAGACAGGGTGGAGACCCAGTACTTC
.	TRBV7-8	many	TRBJ2-1	CASSLEQAYNEQFF	TGTGCCAGCAGCTTGGAGCAGGCCTACAATGAGCAGTTCTTC
.	TRBV6-5	.	TRBJ2-1	CASSYSDRPRYNEQFF	TGTGCCAGCAGTTACAGCGACAGGCCCAGGTACAATGAGCAGTTCTTC
.	TRBV12-3/TRBV12-4	many	TRBJ2-7	CASSLASGGRGSSYEQYF	TGTGCCAGCAGTTTAGCGTCCGGGGGCAGGGGAAGCTCCTACGAGCAGTACTTC
.	TRBV12-3/TRBV12-4	many	TRBJ2-7	CASSSTGTPRRYEQYF	TGTGCCAGCAGTTCCACAGGAACCCCTAGGAGATACGAGCAGTACTTC